This T cell receptor (beta chain) is drawn from a study of spatial heterogeneity in lung cancer. This CDR3 has 15 amino acids. V was pared by 1 base and J by 8 bases, with 10 bases of the junction left unmatched. Germline CDR1 is GTSNPN and CDR2 is SVGIG (reference sequence). Time point denoted: blood at routine non-recurrence follow-up after resection. Unsorted whole RNA from tumor, nontumor lung or frozen PBMC underwent sequencing. TCRdb re-analysed the 5' RACE reads in MiXCR, keeping a single row per CDR3 protein. The sample lists around 44,000 distinct CDR3 sequences; over 9.5% were seen once. In this sample, this clonotype turned up many times.

The specimen comprised PBMCs, sampled at follow-up. This TCR came from a female donor with early-stage non-small cell lung cancer. This chain uses TRBV30 with TRBJ1-2, with 10 bases identical to TRBD1. The CDR3 DNA follows: TGTGCCTGGAGTGCCCTGAGGGACAGGGGAAGAGGCTACACCTTC. Its translation is CAWSALRDRGRGYTF.